This record covers a single TCR beta chain. Trimming cost V 6 bases and J 4 bases, with 4 bases left between them. Per the germline V gene, CDR1 is SGHKS and CDR2 is YYEKEE (reference sequence). This CDR3 is built from 11 residues. Participants comprised healthy donors of bone marrow. The data were obtained in a study of cytomegalovirus exposure and HLA in healthy donors. Study context: Some 85 million unique TCRs from HLA-typed donors were held in an early data release.

Use of 60 Vbeta and 13 Jbeta primers characterized the PCR. Under the authors' procedure: In a later analysis, 79 million or so unique TCR beta chains included roughly 11 million shared by two or more donors. Produced via immunoSEQ multiplex PCR; TCRdb's table is partial and in-frame only. The D gene and trimming were derived from the DNA, and the V and J assignments and clone size from that table. The profile covers roughly 86,000 clones, with just over 70% appearing a single time and about 7.7% taken by the ten largest. Sequencing used PBMCs. The genes are TRBV5-5 and TRBJ2-2; D unclear. This clonotype originated in a man in his 60s in good health and CMV-seronegative. CDR3 loop: CASTLTGELFF. The CDR3 DNA follows: TGTGCCAGCACCCTCACCGGGGAGCTGTTTTTT.